These 31 T cell receptor beta chains originate from one sample sequenced in a study of Graves' ophthalmopathy and Graves' hyperthyroidism. Amplification from RNA transcripts yielded the TCR beta CDR3 regions. Amplification began with first-round RT-PCR using HTBI primers, then second-round multiplex PCR was performed. A single record per CDR3 protein comes from TCRdb applying MiXCR to the multiplex PCR reads. Of 900,000 to 1,200,000 distinct CDR3 sequences listed, 35% to 40% are singletons. Sequencing input: peripheral blood or thyroid tissue (not recorded which). All receptors come from an adult man with Graves' hyperthyroidism.

V usage is TRBV29-1 and J usage is TRBJ1-2, with 10 bases fitting TRBD1. Unmatched junction bases numbered 5, after V lost 4 bases and J lost 6 bases. The length of the CDR3 is 13 residues. Germline-derived CDR1 and CDR2 are SQVTM and ANQGSEA. The CDR3 DNA reads as TGCAGCGTTGGGACAGGGGGAGAGGATGGCTACACCTTC. This codes for CSVGTGGEDGYTF.

This clonotype was counted a few times. The V and J genes are TRBV20-1 and TRBJ1-3, with TRBD1 matching 9 bases. The CDR3 runs to 18 residues. V trimming: 3 bases; J trimming: 7 bases; junction bases outside the gene matches: 19. CDR1 is DFQATT, CDR2 SNEGSKA, per germline (reference sequence). For the CDR3, the DNA is TGCAGTGCTAGCAAATCCCTCCTAACCGGGACAGGGAGGAACACCATATATTTT. This codes for CSASKSLLTGTGRNTIYF.

The CDR3 protein is CSARDRYGGGGYTF. DNA of the CDR3: TGCAGTGCTAGAGATAGGTATGGGGGCGGTGGCTACACCTTC. V gene TRBV20-1 combines with J gene TRBJ1-2; the D gene is possibly TRBD1 (6 bases). The CDR3 covers 14 residues. Germline V gene lookup returns CDR1 DFQATT and CDR2 SNEGSKA (reference sequence). Trimming stripped 0 bases from V and 7 bases from J, with 15 bases between.

This clonotype has ten or more counts. This sequence joins TRBV2 and TRBJ2-5, with D perhaps TRBD1 or TRBD2 (5 bases each). Germline V CDR1 and CDR2: SNHLY, FYNNEI. V dropped 6 bases and J dropped 6 bases, with 14 bases sitting between them. This CDR3 region has 13 residues. The CDR3 coding sequence is TGTGCCAGCAGGGGGGACCAGGGAAAGACCCAGTACTTC. This codes for CASRGDQGKTQYF. Full variable domain (remainder filled in from reference TRBV2 and TRBJ2-5): EPEVTQTPSHQVTQMGQEVILRCVPISNHLYFYWYRQILGQKVEFLVSFYNNEISEKSEIFDDQFSVERPDGSNFTLKIRSTKLEDSAMYFCASRGDQGKTQYFGPGTRLLVL.

This chain connects TRBV9 to TRBJ2-7; 12 nucleotides line up with TRBD1. The CDR3 has 14 residues. V gave up 4 bases and J gave up 6 bases; unmatched junction bases: 5. Germline V CDR1 and CDR2: SGDLS, YYNGEE. Here the CDR3 DNA reads TGTGCCAGCAGCCAAGGGACAGGGGGCGCCGAGCAGTACTTC. Amino acids: CASSQGTGGAEQYF.

This chain uses TRBV19 with TRBJ2-2; D is perhaps TRBD1 (5 bases). CDR3 length: 12 amino acids. Deletions cut 10 bases from V and 3 bases from J, with 9 bases between. Looked up from germline, CDR1 is LNHDA and CDR2 is SQIVND (reference sequence). DNA of the CDR3: TGTGCCATCGGACACGACACCGGGGAGCTGTTTTTT. This encodes CAIGHDTGELFF.

This clonotype was observed many times. V is TRBV19 and J is TRBJ1-1; D not certain. Germline V lookup: CDR1 LNHDA, CDR2 SQIVND (reference sequence). V lost 3 bases, J lost 5 bases, and 13 bases lay in between. This CDR3 has 14 residues. The CDR3 bases are TGTGCCAGTAGTATTGTTTCCGATCGTACTGAAGCTTTCTTT. Protein product: CASSIVSDRTEAFF.

In its sample, this clonotype was seen many times. The rearrangement joins TRBV2 to TRBJ1-3, with D unresolved. The CDR3 totals 14 residues. V lost 6 bases and J lost 0, with 9 bases in between. Per the germline V gene, CDR1 is SNHLY and CDR2 is FYNNEI. For the CDR3, the DNA is TGTGCCAGCAGAGGAGGAGACTCTGGAAACACCATATATTTT. Translating gives CASRGGDSGNTIYF. Together with reference TRBV2 and TRBJ1-3, the CDR3 gives the full variable domain: EPEVTQTPSHQVTQMGQEVILRCVPISNHLYFYWYRQILGQKVEFLVSFYNNEISEKSEIFDDQFSVERPDGSNFTLKIRSTKLEDSAMYFCASRGGDSGNTIYFGEGSWLTVV.

The chain combines TRBV10-3 with TRBJ1-6; D might be TRBD1 (6 bases). The CDR3 is 17 residues long. Germline V gene lookup returns CDR1 ENHRY and CDR2 SYGVKD. Trimming removed 2 bases from V and 7 bases from J, with 18 bases in between. This CDR3 reads CAISERVSQGRNSPLHF. The CDR3 region has the DNA TGTGCCATCAGTGAGAGGGTGTCACAGGGCCGAAATTCACCCCTCCACTTT.

The chain recombines TRBV4-1 with TRBJ1-1; D is unresolved. From germline, CDR1 is MGHRA and CDR2 YSYEKL. V dropped 2 bases and J dropped 4 bases, with 14 bases sitting between them. The CDR3 is made up of 15 amino acids. CDR3 residues: CASSQQSEGSTEAFF. The CDR3, as DNA: TGCGCCAGCAGCCAACAGAGTGAGGGTAGCACTGAAGCTTTCTTT.

The count of this clonotype is one. This chain connects TRBV29-1 to TRBJ1-2; 8 nucleotides agree with TRBD1. Germline CDR1 is SQVTM and CDR2 is ANQGSEA. The trim removed 1 base at V and 3 bases at J, leaving 7 bases unmatched. This CDR3 is 15 amino acids long. The CDR3 region is CSVEGQGALYYGYTF. In DNA, the CDR3 is TGCAGCGTTGAAGGTCAGGGGGCGCTTTACTATGGCTACACCTTC.

Turning to this clonotype: A junction end diverges from the germline sequence, so it may reflect a read error. The chain is built from TRBV7-2 and TRBJ2-5, with 8 bases that match TRBD1. The CDR3 length is 15 residues. Germline V CDR1 and CDR2: SGHTA, FQGNSA. The DNA for the CDR3 is TGTGCCAGCAGCAAGAGGACAGGGAGTGAAGAAACCCAGAACTTC. This encodes CASSKRTGSEETQNF.

This clonotype occurred many times. V gene TRBV7-9 combines with J gene TRBJ1-2; 8 nucleotides agree with TRBD1. The CDR3 length is 16 residues. Germline V gives CDR1 SEHNR, CDR2 FQNEAQ (reference sequence). Trimming took 0 bases from V and 7 from J; bases not matched to a gene: 10. The CDR3, as DNA: TGTGCCAGCAGCTTAGCGGGACAGGTTATTTTCCGTGGCTACACCTTC. Translating gives CASSLAGQVIFRGYTF.

This clonotype was picked up many times. The chain couples TRBV9 to TRBJ1-6; tentative D call: TRBD1 (6 bases). The CDR3 runs to 15 residues. Germline V gives CDR1 SGDLS, CDR2 YYNGEE. Between the trimmed V and J ends, which lost 0 bases and 7 bases, there was a span of 11 bases. The CDR3 protein is CASSVGRGGNSPLHF. In nucleotides, the CDR3 is TGTGCCAGCAGCGTAGGGCGAGGGGGAAATTCACCCCTCCACTTT.

This chain joins TRBV4-1 and TRBJ2-5, with D possibly matching TRBD2 (5 bases). Germline assignment: CDR1 MGHRA and CDR2 YSYEKL. Trimming stripped 0 bases from V and 5 bases from J, with 19 bases between. CDR3 length equals 17 residues. CDR3 sequence reads: CASSQDSILAGGETQYF. Written as DNA, the CDR3 is TGCGCCAGCAGCCAAGACTCCATCTTGGCGGGTGGGGAGACCCAGTACTTC.

The rearrangement joins TRBV19 to TRBJ1-3, with a weak D call TRBD1 (5 bases). Germline CDR1 reads LNHDA; CDR2 reads SQIVND (reference sequence). The CDR3 sequence is 16 residues long. V gave up 3 bases and J gave up 3 bases, with 15 bases separating them. Here the CDR3 reads CASSILTERFGNTIYF. The CDR3 DNA reads TGTGCCAGTAGTATCCTGACAGAGCGCTTTGGAAACACCATATATTTT.

This clonotype was counted many times. The chain uses TRBV7-2 and TRBJ2-7; unclear D gene. V was trimmed by 5 bases and J by 5 bases, leaving 16 bases between them. The CDR3 sequence is 14 residues long. Germline loops: CDR1 SGHTA, CDR2 FQGNSA. The CDR3 region has the DNA TGTGCCAGCAGCGGGCGATCCGGGTTCCACGAGCAGTACTTC. This codes for CASSGRSGFHEQYF.

The chain carries TRBV7-4 and TRBJ1-6, with TRBD1 matching over 7 bases. CDR3 length: 13 amino acids. Germline assignment: CDR1 SGHVT and CDR2 SQSDAQ. Trimming took 4 bases from V and 14 from J; bases not matched to a gene: 8. The CDR3 is CASSYPTGSSLHF. CDR3 DNA: TGTGCCAGCAGCTACCCGACAGGGTCATCCCTCCACTTT.

This clonotype was detected ten times or more. This chain uses TRBV19 with TRBJ1-2; no firm D call. The CDR3 has 10 amino acids. The V gene lost 8 bases and the J gene lost 6 bases, with 7 bases spanning the gap. CDR1 is LNHDA and CDR2 is SQIVND in the germline V gene (reference sequence). CDR3 coding DNA: TGTGCCAGTTTAGCGGATGGCTACACCTTC. Its protein product is CASLADGYTF.

The sample holds a few counts of this clonotype. V and J are TRBV4-3 and TRBJ1-2; 7 positions agree with TRBD1. With V trimmed by 2 bases and J by 4 bases, 4 bases remained unmatched. Per germline, CDR1 LGHNA and CDR2 YSLEER. There are 14 residues in the CDR3. This CDR3 is CASSQLQGGYGYTF. The CDR3, as DNA: TGCGCCAGCAGCCAACTCCAGGGGGGCTATGGCTACACCTTC.

As concerns this clonotype: The junction shows a germline mismatch at one end, possibly a read error. The chain combines TRBV6-5 with TRBJ1-5, with D hard to call. This CDR3 comprises 11 residues. CDR1 is MNHEY and CDR2 is SVGAGI in the germline V gene. This CDR3 reads CASRKEQHQHF. CDR3 bases: TGTGCCAGTCGGAAGGAGCAGCACCAGCATTTT.

Many counts were recorded for this clonotype. This chain joins TRBV10-3 and TRBJ1-2; 12 positions match TRBD1. Germline V lookup: CDR1 ENHRY, CDR2 SYGVKD. The V and J ends lost 4 bases and 4 bases, in that order; junction bases with no gene match: 7. This CDR3 spans 16 amino acids. The CDR3: CAISASGTGGGYGYTF. As DNA, the CDR3 is TGTGCCATCAGTGCCTCCGGGACAGGGGGCGGCTATGGCTACACCTTC.

This clonotype was picked up many times. The chain links TRBV6-1 to TRBJ1-5; D remains ambiguous. V was cut by 0 bases and J by 5 bases, with 8 bases left in between. The CDR3 is made up of 14 amino acids. CDR1 is MNHNS, CDR2 SASEGT, per germline. The chain's CDR3 is CASSEALSYQPQHF. CDR3 bases: TGTGCCAGCAGTGAAGCCTTGTCCTATCAGCCCCAGCATTTT.

As concerns this clonotype: A read error may account for a junction end that differs from germline. V usage is TRBV6-5 and J usage is TRBJ1-2, with D hard to call. In germline, CDR1 is MNHEY, CDR2 SVGAGI. The CDR3 totals 12 residues. The CDR3 loop is CRGAGVNYGYTF. The CDR3 DNA sequence: TGCCGAGGTGCCGGGGTTAACTATGGCTACACCTTC.

The chain has TRBV7-3 and TRBJ2-7; 9 bases fit TRBD1. The CDR3 loop spans 14 amino acids. The V gene's germline CDR1 is SGHTA and CDR2 FQGTGA. V gave up 3 bases and J gave up 4 bases; unmatched junction bases: 4. CDR3 amino acids: CASSLKQGAYEQYF. CDR3 sequence (DNA): TGTGCCAGCAGCTTGAAACAGGGGGCGTACGAGCAGTACTTC. The full variable domain, completed using reference TRBV7-3 and TRBJ2-7, is GAGVSQTPSNKVTEKGKYVELRCDPISGHTALYWYRQSLGQGPEFLIYFQGTGAADDSGLPNDRFFAVRPEGSVSTLKIQRTERGDSAVYLCASSLKQGAYEQYFGPGTRLTVT.

This clonotype was found once. The genes are TRBV5-1 and TRBJ1-1, with unresolved D. CDR1 and CDR2 (germline): SGHRS, YFSETQ. Deletions cut 0 bases from V and 3 bases from J, with 9 bases between. The CDR3 runs to 14 residues. This CDR3 is CASSLGWFDTEAFF. DNA of the CDR3: TGCGCCAGCAGCTTGGGGTGGTTCGACACTGAAGCTTTCTTT.

This clonotype was detected once. J is TRBJ1-1 and V is TRBV29-1; unclear D gene. The CDR3 length is 11 residues. Germline values: CDR1 SQVTM, CDR2 ANQGSEA. V was pared by 7 bases and J by 9 bases, with 15 bases between. The CDR3 here is CSADSDTKAFF. CDR3 sequence (DNA): TGCAGCGCGGACTCTGATACAAAAGCTTTCTTT.

Comments on this clonotype: A read error may be the cause here, since a much bigger clone is one base away. This chain uses TRBV2 with TRBJ2-5, with D perhaps given as TRBD1 or TRBD2 (5 bases each). Germline CDR1 SNHLY, CDR2 FYNNEI. CDR3 length: 13 residues. The CDR3 DNA reads TGTGCCAGCAGCGTTGGGACCCAAGAGACCAAGTACTTC. Translation gives CASSVGTQETKYF.

The rearrangement uses TRBV10-2 and TRBJ1-5; D gene unclear. This CDR3 is 15 amino acids long. Per germline, CDR1 WSHSY and CDR2 SAAADI. V lost 3 bases and J 4 bases, leaving 13 bases between the germline ends. CDR3 loop: CASSDSGQVNQPQHF. The CDR3 region has the DNA TGCGCCAGCAGTGACTCCGGGCAGGTAAATCAGCCCCAGCATTTT.

The chain has TRBV10-3 and TRBJ2-5; weak D call: TRBD1 (6 bases). The CDR3 is made up of 13 amino acids. Looked up from germline, CDR1 is ENHRY and CDR2 is SYGVKD. CDR3 sequence (DNA): TGTGCTCTCAAAACAGGGATACCAGAGACCCAGTACTTC. Protein product: CALKTGIPETQYF.

This clonotype has more than one count but fewer than ten. The chain has TRBV7-2 and TRBJ2-5; 11 nucleotides agree with TRBD2. Germline CDR1 is SGHTA and CDR2 is FQGNSA. The V segment lost 5 bases and the J segment 0 bases; nucleotides outside the gene matches: 5. The CDR3 consists of 16 residues. The CDR3 DNA sequence: TGTGCCAGCAGCCCCAGGACTAGCGGGCACCAAGAGACCCAGTACTTC. It codes for CASSPRTSGHQETQYF.